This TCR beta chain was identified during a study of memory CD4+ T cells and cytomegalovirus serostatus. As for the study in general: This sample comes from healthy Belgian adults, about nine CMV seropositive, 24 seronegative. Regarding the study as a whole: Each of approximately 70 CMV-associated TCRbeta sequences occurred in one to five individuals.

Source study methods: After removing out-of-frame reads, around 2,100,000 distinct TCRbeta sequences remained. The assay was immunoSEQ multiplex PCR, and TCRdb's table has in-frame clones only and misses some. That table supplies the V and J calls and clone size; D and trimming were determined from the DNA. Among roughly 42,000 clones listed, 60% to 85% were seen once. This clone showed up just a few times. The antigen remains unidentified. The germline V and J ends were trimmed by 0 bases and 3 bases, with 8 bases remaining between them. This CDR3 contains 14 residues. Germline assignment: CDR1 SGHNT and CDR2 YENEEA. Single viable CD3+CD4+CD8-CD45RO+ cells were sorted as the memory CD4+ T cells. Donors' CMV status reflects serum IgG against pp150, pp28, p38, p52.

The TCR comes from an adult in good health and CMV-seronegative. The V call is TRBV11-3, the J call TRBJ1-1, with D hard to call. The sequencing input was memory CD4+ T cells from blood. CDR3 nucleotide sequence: TGTGCCAGCAGCTTAGAGGGATTGGACACTGAAGCTTTCTTT. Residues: CASSLEGLDTEAFF.